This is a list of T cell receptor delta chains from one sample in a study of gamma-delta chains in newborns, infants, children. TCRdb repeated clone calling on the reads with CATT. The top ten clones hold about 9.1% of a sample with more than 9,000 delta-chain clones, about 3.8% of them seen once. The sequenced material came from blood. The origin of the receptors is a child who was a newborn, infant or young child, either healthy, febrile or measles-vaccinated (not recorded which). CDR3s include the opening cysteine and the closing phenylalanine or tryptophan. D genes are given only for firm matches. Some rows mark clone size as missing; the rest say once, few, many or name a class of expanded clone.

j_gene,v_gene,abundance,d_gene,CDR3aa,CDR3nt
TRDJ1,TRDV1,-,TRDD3,CAALLPGGPDTDKLIF,TGTGCTGCACTACTGCCTGGGGGACCCGACACCGATAAACTCATCTTT
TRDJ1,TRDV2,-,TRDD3,CACVPLLGDTRNRSDKLIF,TGTGCCTGTGTACCCTTACTGGGGGATACGCGAAATCGTTCCGATAAACTCATCTTT
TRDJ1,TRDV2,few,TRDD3,CACDPLPPLGDTIVDKLIF,TGTGCCTGTGACCCCCTCCCTCCACTGGGGGATACAATCGTCGATAAACTCATCTTT
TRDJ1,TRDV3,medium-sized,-,CAFPTGWGRGYTDKLIF,TGTGCCTTTCCAACGGGCTGGGGTCGTGGGTACACCGATAAACTCATCTTT
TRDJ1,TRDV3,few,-,CAFSPYSADKLIF,TGTGCCTTTTCCCCATACTCTGCCGATAAACTCATCTTT
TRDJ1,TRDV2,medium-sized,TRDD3,CACNQLGDLKLIF,TGTGCCTGTAACCAACTGGGGGACCTGAAGCTCATCTTT
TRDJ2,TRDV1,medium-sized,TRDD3,CALGVSSYGYMGDTRKTAQLFF,TGTGCTCTTGGGGTTTCTTCCTACGGCTATATGGGGGATACACGGAAGACAGCACAACTCTTCTTT
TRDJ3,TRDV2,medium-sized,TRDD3,CACDTVLGDTRVSWDTRQMFF,TGTGCCTGTGACACCGTACTGGGGGATACGCGAGTCTCCTGGGACACCCGACAGATGTTTTTC
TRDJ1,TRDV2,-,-,CACDAVSGEDDKLIF,TGTGCCTGTGACGCAGTTTCGGGGGAGGACGATAAACTCATCTTT
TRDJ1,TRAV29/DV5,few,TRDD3,CAASATSRCGGLIGYTDKLIF,TGTGCAGCAAGCGCGACCAGCCGTTGTGGGGGACTTATCGGGTACACCGATAAACTCATCTTT
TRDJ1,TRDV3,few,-,CAFSPRPVSLLTTTDKLIF,TGTGCCTTTAGCCCGCGTCCTGTTTCTCTCCTCACAACGACCGATAAACTCATCTTT
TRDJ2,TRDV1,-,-,CALRGLPSPYLTAQLFF,TGTGCTCTCCGAGGCCTGCCGTCACCTTATTTGACAGCACAACTCTTCTTT
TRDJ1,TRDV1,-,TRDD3,CALGEKLVRPRTGGSYTDKLIF,TGTGCTCTTGGGGAAAAGTTGGTTCGTCCTCGTACTGGGGGGTCCTACACCGATAAACTCATCTTT
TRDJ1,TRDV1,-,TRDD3,CALGLPPHWGIRSTDKLIF,TGTGCTCTTGGGCTACCCCCTCACTGGGGGATACGCTCAACTGATAAACTCATCTTT
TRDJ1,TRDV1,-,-,CALGDPVPVKSGFRPLPYTDKLIF,TGTGCTCTTGGGGACCCCGTCCCAGTCAAGTCTGGGTTCCGTCCCTTACCGTACACCGATAAACTCATCTTT
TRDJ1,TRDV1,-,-,CALGSPSRLGLIF,TGTGCTCTTGGGTCACCTTCCCGGCTAGGACTCATCTTT